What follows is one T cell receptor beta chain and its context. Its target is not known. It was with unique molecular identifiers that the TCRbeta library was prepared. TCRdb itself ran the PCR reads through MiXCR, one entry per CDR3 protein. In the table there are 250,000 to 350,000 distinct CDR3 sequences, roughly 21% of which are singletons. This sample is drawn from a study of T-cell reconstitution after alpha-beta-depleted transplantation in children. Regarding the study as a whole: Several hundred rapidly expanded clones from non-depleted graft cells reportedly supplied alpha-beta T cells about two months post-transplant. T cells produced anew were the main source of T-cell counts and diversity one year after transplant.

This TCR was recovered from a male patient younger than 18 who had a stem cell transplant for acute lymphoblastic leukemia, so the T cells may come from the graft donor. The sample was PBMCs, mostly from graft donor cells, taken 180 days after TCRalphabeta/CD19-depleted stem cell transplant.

The CDR3 region is CATSFGMYSNQPQHF. CDR3 sequence (DNA): TGTGCCACCAGCTTCGGGATGTATAGCAATCAGCCCCAGCATTTT. This sequence joins TRBV15 and TRBJ1-5; the D is unclear. V lost 5 bases to trimming and J lost 0 bases, with 11 bases between them. Germline assignment: CDR1 LNHNV and CDR2 YYDKDF (reference sequence). CDR3 length: 15 amino acids.